These T cell receptor beta chains were read from a single sample in a study of CXCR3-negative and CXCR3-positive naive CD8 T cells. Reanalyzing the 5' RACE reads, TCRdb keeps one entry per CDR3 protein, without DNA. In all, the sample yields 50,000 to 70,000 distinct CDR3 sequences. Source material: naive CXCR3+ CD8+ T cells from blood. The receptors stem from a human donor in good health. Some clones in this sample may be carry-over from other donors' samples. The CDR3 runs from the conserved cysteine through the conserved F or W.

>TRBJ1-4|TRBV6-6
CASSQDIGGGNEKLFF
>TRBJ1-3|TRBV25-1
CASGQGSAIYF
>TRBJ2-3|TRBV11-2
CASSSLGPTDTQYF
>TRBJ2-1|TRBV12-3/TRBV12-4
CASRGQILNEQFF
>TRBJ2-1|TRBV29-1
CSVEGGRNEQFF
>TRBJ1-5|TRBV27
CASSLFGADDNQPQHF
>TRBJ1-2|TRBV7-6
CASGHRGDGYTF
>TRBJ2-7|TRBV4-1
CASSQGAYTYEQHF
>TRBJ2-1|TRBV28
CASTRQGDYNEQFF
>TRBJ2-7|TRBV28
CASSSRLLYEQYF
>TRBJ1-1|TRBV29-1
CSVPRATEAFF
>TRBJ2-3|TRBV7-9
CASRRTVDTQYF
>TRBJ1-2|TRBV5-1
CASSWTTGDYGYTF
>TRBJ1-6|TRBV11-2
CASSLGQGGSPLHF
>TRBJ1-2|TRBV11-2
CASSPGNLYYGYTF
>TRBJ1-2|TRBV7-9
CASSLGDFKIGYTF
>TRBJ1-2|TRBV27
CASSLSAGIYGYTF
>TRBJ1-1|TRBV4-3
CASSQDRVEGNTEAFF
>TRBJ1-1|TRBV7-2
CASSLQGKTYEAFF
>TRBJ1-2|TRBV7-6
CASSLGQGILYGYTF
>TRBJ1-6|TRBV4-3
CASSQAGTHNSPLHF
>TRBJ2-1|TRBV27
CASSSSGGVYNEQLF
>TRBJ2-1|TRBV15
CATSRDRYEQFF
>TRBJ2-1|TRBV6-4
CASSTEATHMEQFF
>TRBJ2-5|TRBV9
CASSADSPETQYF
>TRBJ1-6|TRBV7-2
CASRTGQGYSPLHF
>TRBJ2-3|TRBV14
CASSHAGNTDTQYF
>TRBJ2-7|TRBV21-1
CASSTRLADSYEQYF